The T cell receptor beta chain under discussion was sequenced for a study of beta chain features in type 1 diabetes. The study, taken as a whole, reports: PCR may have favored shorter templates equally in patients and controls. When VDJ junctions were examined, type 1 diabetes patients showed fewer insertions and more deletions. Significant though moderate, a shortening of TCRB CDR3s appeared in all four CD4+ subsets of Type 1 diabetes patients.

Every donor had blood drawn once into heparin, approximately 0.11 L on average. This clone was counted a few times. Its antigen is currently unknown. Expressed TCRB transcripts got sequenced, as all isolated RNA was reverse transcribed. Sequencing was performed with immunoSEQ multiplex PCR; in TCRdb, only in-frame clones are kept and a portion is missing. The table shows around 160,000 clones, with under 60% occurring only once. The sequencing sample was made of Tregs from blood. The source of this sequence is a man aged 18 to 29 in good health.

In DNA form, the CDR3 reads TGCAGCGTTGGTCGCCGGAGTGGCACAGATACGCAGTATTTT. Its protein is CSVGRRSGTDTQYF. V and J are TRBV29-1 and TRBJ2-3, with D uncertain. Trimming took off 4 bases at V and 1 base at J, with 12 bases between the two ends. The CDR3 is 14 amino acids. From germline, CDR1 is SQVTM and CDR2 ANQGSEA.